This T cell receptor (beta chain) stems from a study of blood T cell repertoires in COVID-19. The overall study: PBMCs, B-cell-depleted T cells, or T cells were the source of the cDNA or gDNA that made up the material.

Profiling relied on immunoSEQ multiplex PCR, and the TCRdb table lists in-frame clones only, not all of them. This sample has 190,000 or so clones, with roughly nine tenths found just once. Germline V lookup: CDR1 MDHEN, CDR2 SYDVKM. Trimming cost V 2 bases and J 12 bases, with 17 bases left between them. The CDR3 length is 14 residues. The V call is TRBV28, the J call TRBJ2-1, with a weak D call TRBD2 (6 bases). The receptor comes from a woman between 65 and 79 years old with acute or convalescent COVID-19. Sequences were obtained from peripheral blood. The chain's CDR3 is CASSLPLVAGRQFF. The CDR3 nucleotides are TGTGCCAGCAGTTTACCCCTTGTGGCGGGAAGGCAGTTCTTC.